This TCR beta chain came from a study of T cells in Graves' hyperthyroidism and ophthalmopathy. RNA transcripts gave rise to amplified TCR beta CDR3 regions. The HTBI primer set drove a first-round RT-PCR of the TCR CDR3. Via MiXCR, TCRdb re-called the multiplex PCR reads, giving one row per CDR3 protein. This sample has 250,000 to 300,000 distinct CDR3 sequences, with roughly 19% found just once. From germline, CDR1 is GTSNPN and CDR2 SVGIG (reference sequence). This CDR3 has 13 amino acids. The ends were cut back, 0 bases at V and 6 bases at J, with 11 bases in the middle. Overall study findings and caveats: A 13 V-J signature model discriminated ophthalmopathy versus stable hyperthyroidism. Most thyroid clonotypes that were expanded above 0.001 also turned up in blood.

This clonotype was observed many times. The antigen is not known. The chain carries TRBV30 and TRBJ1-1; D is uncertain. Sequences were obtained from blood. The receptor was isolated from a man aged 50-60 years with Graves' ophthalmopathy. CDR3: CAWSVLPPAEAFF. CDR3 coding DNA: TGTGCCTGGAGTGTACTCCCCCCCGCTGAAGCTTTCTTT.